The present TCR beta chain was sequenced within a study of human T cells and chemical hapten exposure. The germline gives CDR1 PRHDT, CDR2 FYEKMQ (reference sequence). CDR3 size: 13 residues. V lost 8 bases, J lost 7 bases, and 5 bases stayed unmatched. Whole blood that had not been fractionated was the source of extracted total RNA. In the authors' methods: About 97,000 TCRs per sample was the median, with a range of roughly 23,224 to 690,600. TCRdb processed the 5' RACE reads anew with MiXCR; each CDR3 protein has one entry. Here the V and J calls rest on TCRdb's processing, not on the authors' analysis. Found here are roughly 81,000 distinct CDR3 sequences, more than 7.5% of them singletons; the top ten hold around 2%.

This TCR was sampled from a male donor in good health. The chain carries TRBV13 and TRBJ1-6, with TRBD1 matching over 7 bases. Here the CDR3 reads CASALRGNSPLHF. DNA of the CDR3: TGTGCCAGCGCCCTCAGGGGGAATTCACCCCTCCACTTT.